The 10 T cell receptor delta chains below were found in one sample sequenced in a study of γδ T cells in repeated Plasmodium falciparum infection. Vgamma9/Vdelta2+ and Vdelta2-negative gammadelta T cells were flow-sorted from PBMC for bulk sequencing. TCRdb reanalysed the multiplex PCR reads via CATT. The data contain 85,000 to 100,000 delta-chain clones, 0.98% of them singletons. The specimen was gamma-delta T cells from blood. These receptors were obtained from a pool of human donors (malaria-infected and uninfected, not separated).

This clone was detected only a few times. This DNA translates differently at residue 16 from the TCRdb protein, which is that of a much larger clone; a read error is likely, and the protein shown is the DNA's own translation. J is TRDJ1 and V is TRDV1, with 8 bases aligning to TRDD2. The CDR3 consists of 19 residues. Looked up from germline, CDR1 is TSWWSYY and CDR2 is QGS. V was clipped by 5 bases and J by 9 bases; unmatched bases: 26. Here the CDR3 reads CALGNHFLPNRAPDHELIF. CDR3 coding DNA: TGTGCTCTTGGGAACCACTTCCTACCTAACCGTGCACCTGACCATGAACTCATCTTT.

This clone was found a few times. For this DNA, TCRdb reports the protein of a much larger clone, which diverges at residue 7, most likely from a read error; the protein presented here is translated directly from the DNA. CDR3 in amino acids: CACDPLSGGSDKLIF. CDR3 DNA: TGTGCCTGTGACCCTCTTTCTGGGGGGTCCGATAAACTCATCTTT. The V and J genes are TRDV2 and TRDJ1; 7 bases agree with TRDD3. The J gene is not listed in TCRdb, so it was assigned here from a DNA match to germline. This CDR3 region has 15 residues. The germline V gene encodes CDR1 GEAIGNYY and CDR2 EKD. J was trimmed by 3 bases and V by 3 bases; bases with no gene match: 9.

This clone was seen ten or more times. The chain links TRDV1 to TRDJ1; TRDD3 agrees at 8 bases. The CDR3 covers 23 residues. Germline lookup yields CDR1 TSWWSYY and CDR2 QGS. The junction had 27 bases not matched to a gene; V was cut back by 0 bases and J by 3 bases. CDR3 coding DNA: TGTGCTCTTGGGGAACTAGATTTGGCTCCTACGGTGCGGCTGGGGGACTCCCCCGATAAACTCATCTTT. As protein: CALGELDLAPTVRLGDSPDKLIF.

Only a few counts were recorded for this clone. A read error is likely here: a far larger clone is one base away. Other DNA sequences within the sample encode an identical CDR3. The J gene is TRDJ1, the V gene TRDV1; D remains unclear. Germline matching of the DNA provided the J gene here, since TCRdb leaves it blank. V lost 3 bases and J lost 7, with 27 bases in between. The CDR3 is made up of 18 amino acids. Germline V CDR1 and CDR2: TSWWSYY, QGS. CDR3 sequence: CALGDPFPTYGVEFKLIF. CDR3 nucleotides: TGTGCTCTTGGGGACCCCTTTCCCACTTACGGTGTAGAGTTTAAACTCATCTTT.

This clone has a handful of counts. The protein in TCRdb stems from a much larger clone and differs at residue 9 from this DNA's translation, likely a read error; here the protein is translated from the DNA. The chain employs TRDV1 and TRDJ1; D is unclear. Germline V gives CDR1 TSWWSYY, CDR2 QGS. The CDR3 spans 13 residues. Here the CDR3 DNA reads TGTGCTCTTGGGGACGTGTACACCGGTAAACTCATCTTT. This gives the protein CALGDVYTGKLIF.

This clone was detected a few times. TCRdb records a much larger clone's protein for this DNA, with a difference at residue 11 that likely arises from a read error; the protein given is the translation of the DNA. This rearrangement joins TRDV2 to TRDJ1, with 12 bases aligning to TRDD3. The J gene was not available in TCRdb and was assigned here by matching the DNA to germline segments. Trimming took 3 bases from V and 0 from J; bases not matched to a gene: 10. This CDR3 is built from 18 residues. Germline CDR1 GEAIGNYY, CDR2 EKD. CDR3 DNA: TGTGCCTGTGACCCCCTACTGGGGGATACAGAGTACACCGATAAACTCATCTTT. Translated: CACDPLLGDTEYTDKLIF.

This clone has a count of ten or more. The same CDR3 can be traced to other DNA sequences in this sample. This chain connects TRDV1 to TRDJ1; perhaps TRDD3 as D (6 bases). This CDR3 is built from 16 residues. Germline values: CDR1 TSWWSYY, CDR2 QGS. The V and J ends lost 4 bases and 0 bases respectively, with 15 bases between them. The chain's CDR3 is CALGANRGGNTDKLIF. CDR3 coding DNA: TGTGCTCTTGGGGCTAACCGGGGGGGAAACACCGATAAACTCATCTTT.

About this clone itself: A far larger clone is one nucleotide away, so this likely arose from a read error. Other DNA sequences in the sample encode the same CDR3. CDR3 in amino acids: CACDKVLGDTLSWDTRQMFF. In DNA, the CDR3 is TGTGCCTGTGACAAAGTACTGGGGGACACCCTCTCCTGGGACACCCGACAGATGTTTTTC. This chain connects TRDV2 to TRDJ3; 9 bases match TRDD3. The J gene, not given by TCRdb, was assigned here from a germline match of the nucleotide sequence. This CDR3 comprises 20 residues. Germline loops: CDR1 GEAIGNYY, CDR2 EKD. V dropped 2 bases and J dropped 0; count of bases not matched to a gene: 10.

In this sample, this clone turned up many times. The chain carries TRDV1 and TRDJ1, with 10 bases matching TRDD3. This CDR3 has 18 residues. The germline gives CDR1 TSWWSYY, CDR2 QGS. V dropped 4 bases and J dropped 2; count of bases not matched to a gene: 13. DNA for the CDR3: TGTGCTCTTGGGGGCTTTCGAAAGCTGGGGGATAGTACCGATAAACTCATCTTT. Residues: CALGGFRKLGDSTDKLIF.

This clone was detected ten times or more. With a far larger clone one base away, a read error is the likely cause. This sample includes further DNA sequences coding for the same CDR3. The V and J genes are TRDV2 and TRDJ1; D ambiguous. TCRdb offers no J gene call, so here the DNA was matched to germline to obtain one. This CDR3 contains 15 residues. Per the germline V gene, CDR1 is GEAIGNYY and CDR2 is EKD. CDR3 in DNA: TGTGCCTGCGACACCGTCGGAGCGCTCACCGATAAACTCATCTTT. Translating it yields CACDTVGALTDKLIF.